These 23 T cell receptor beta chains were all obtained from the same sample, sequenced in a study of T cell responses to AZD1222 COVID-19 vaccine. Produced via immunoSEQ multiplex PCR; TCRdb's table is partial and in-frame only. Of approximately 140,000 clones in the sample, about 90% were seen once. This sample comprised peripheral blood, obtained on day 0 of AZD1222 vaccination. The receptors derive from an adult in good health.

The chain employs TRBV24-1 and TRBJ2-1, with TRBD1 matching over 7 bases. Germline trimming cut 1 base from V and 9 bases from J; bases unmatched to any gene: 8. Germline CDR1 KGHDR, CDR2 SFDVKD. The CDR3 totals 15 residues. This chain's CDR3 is CATSDFKGAQVEQFF. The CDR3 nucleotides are TGTGCCACCAGTGATTTTAAGGGGGCGCAGGTTGAGCAGTTCTTC.

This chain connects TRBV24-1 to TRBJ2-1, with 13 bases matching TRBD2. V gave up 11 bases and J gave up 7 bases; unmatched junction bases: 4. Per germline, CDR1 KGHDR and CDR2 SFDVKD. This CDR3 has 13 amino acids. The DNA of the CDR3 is TGTGCCAGCATGACTAGCGGGGGGAATGAGCAGTTCTTC. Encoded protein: CASMTSGGNEQFF.

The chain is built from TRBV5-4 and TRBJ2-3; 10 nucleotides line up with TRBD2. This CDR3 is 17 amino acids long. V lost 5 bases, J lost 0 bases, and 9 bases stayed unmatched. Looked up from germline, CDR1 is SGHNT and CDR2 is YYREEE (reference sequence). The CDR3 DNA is TGTGCCAGCAGTCGTCCCGGGACTAGCGCTAGCACAGATACGCAGTATTTT. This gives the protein CASSRPGTSASTDTQYF.

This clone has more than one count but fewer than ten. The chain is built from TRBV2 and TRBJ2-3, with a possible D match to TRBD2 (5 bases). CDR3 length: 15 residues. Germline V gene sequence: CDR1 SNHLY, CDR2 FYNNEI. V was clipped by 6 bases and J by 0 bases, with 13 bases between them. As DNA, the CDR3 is TGTGCCAGCAGAGGTGTAAGGACTAGCACAGATACGCAGTATTTT. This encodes CASRGVRTSTDTQYF.

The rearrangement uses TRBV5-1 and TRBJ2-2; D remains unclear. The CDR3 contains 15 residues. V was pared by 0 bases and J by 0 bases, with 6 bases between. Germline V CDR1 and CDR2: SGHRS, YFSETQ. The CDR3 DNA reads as TGCGCCAGCAGCTTGGGGGCAGCGAACACCGGGGAGCTGTTTTTT. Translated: CASSLGAANTGELFF.

The CDR3 nucleotides read TGTGCCAGCAGCTCCAGGGGGGACCACAATCAGCCCCAGCATTTT. Its translation is CASSSRGDHNQPQHF. This sequence joins TRBV7-2 and TRBJ1-5; the match to TRBD1 covers 7 bases. Germline CDR1 and CDR2: SGHTA and FQGNSA. Unmatched junction bases numbered 6, after V lost 4 bases and J lost 3 bases. This CDR3 spans 15 amino acids.

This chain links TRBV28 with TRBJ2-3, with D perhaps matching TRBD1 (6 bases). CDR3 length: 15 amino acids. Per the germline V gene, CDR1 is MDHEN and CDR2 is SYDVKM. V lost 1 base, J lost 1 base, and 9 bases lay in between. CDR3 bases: TGTGCCAGCAGTTTATTACCAGGGGGCACAGATACGCAGTATTTT. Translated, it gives CASSLLPGGTDTQYF.

The CDR3 protein is CASSPKGLAGETQYF. The CDR3 bases are TGTGCCAGCAGCCCTAAGGGACTAGCGGGAGAGACCCAGTACTTC. The gene calls are TRBV7-8 and TRBJ2-5, with 12 bases aligning to TRBD2. Germline-derived CDR1 and CDR2 are SGHVS and FQNEAQ. The CDR3 is 15 residues long. Trimming cost V 5 bases and J 4 bases; bases outside gene matches: 5.

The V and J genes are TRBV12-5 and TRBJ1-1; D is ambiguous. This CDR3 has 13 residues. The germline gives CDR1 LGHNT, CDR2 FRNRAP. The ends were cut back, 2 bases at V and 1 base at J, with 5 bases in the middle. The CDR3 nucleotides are TGTGCTAGTGGTTTGAACCCGAACACTGAAGCTTTCTTT. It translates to CASGLNPNTEAFF.

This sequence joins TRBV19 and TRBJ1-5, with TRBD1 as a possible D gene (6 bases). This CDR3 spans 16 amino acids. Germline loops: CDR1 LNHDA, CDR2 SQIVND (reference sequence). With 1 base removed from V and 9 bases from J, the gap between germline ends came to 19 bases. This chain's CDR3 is CASSIGGRGGPVPQHF. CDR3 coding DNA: TGTGCCAGTAGTATAGGAGGGCGGGGGGGCCCGGTGCCCCAGCATTTT.

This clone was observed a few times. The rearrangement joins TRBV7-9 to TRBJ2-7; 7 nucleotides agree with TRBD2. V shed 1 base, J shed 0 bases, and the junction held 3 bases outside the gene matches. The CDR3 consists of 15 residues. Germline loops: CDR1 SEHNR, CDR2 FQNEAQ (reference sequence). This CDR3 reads CASSLETGGSYEQYF. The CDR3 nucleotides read TGTGCCAGCAGCTTAGAAACGGGGGGCTCCTACGAGCAGTACTTC.

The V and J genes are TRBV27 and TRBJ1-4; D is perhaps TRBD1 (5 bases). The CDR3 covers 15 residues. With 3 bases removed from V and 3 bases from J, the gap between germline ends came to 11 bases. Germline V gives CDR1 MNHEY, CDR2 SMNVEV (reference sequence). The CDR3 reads CASSLQGWPNEKLFF. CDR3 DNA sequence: TGTGCCAGCAGTTTGCAGGGTTGGCCTAATGAAAAACTGTTTTTT.

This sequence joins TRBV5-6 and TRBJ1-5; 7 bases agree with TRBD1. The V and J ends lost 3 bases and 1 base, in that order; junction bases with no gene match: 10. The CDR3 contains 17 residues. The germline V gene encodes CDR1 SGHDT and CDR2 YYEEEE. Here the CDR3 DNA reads TGTGCCAGCAGCTCCAGGACAGGATTGTTAAGCAATCAGCCCCAGCATTTT. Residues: CASSSRTGLLSNQPQHF.

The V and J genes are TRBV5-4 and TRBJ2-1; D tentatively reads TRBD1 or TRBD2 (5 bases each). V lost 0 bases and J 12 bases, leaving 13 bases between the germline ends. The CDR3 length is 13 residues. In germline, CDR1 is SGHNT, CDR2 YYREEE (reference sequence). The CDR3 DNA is TGTGCCAGCAGCTTGGCTTGGGGGTTGGGGCAGTTCTTC. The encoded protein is CASSLAWGLGQFF.

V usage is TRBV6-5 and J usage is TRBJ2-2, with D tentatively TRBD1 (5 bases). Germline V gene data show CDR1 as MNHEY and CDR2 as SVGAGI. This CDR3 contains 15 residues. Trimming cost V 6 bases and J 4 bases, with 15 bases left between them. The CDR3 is CASSPSTGGTGELFF. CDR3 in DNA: TGTGCCAGCAGCCCGTCCACAGGCGGCACCGGGGAGCTGTTTTTT.

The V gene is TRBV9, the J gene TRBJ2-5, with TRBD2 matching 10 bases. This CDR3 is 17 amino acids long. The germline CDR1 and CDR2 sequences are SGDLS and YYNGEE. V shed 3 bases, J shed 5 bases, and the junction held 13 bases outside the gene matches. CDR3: CASSGEVTSGTFETQYF. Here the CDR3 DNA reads TGTGCCAGCAGCGGGGAGGTAACTAGCGGGACTTTTGAGACCCAGTACTTC.

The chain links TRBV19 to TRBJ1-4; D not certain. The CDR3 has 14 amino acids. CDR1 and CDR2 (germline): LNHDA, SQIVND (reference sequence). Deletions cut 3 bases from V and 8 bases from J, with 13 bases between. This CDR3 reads CASSIGPRGEKLFF. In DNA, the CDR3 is TGTGCCAGTAGTATCGGACCCAGAGGGGAAAAACTGTTTTTT.

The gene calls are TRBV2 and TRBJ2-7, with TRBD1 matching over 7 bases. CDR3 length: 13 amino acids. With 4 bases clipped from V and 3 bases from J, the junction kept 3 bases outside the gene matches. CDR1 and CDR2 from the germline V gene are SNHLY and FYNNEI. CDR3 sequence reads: CASSGRGNYEQYF. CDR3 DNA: TGTGCCAGCAGTGGCAGGGGGAACTACGAGCAGTACTTC.

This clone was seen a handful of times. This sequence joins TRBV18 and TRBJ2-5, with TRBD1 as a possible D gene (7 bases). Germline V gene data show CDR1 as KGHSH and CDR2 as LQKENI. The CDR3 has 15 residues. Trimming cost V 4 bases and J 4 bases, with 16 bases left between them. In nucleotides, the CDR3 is TGTGCCAGCTCACGTAACAGGGGAGGCGGAGAGACCCAGTACTTC. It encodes CASSRNRGGGETQYF.

The CDR3 spells CSAQGYYGYTF. The CDR3 DNA sequence: TGCAGTGCTCAGGGTTACTATGGCTACACCTTC. V is TRBV20-1 and J is TRBJ1-2; D possibly corresponds to TRBD1 (5 bases). V lost 5 bases and J lost 3, with 7 bases in between. This CDR3 has 11 amino acids. Germline CDR1 DFQATT, CDR2 SNEGSKA (reference sequence).

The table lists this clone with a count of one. CDR3 DNA: TGCGCCAGCAGCTTGGGACAGGGGGCCGCCCGGGTTGAAAAACTGTTTTTT. Translation gives CASSLGQGAARVEKLFF. The chain has TRBV5-1 and TRBJ1-4, with 10 nucleotides matching TRBD1. In germline, CDR1 is SGHRS, CDR2 YFSETQ. Trimming took 0 bases from V and 7 from J; bases not matched to a gene: 9. The CDR3 has 17 amino acids.

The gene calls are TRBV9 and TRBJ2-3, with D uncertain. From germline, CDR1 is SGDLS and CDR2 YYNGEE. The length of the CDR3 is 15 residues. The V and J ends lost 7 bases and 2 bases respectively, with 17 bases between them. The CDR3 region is CASCRVGSLTDTQYF. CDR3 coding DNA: TGTGCCAGCTGCCGTGTGGGCAGCCTCACAGATACGCAGTATTTT.

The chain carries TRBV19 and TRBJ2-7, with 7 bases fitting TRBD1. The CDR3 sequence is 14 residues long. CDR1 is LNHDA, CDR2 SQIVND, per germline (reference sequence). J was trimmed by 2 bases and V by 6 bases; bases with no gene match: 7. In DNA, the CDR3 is TGTGCCAGTAGCCTGACAGGGCAGGCCTACGAGCAGTACTTC. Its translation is CASSLTGQAYEQYF.